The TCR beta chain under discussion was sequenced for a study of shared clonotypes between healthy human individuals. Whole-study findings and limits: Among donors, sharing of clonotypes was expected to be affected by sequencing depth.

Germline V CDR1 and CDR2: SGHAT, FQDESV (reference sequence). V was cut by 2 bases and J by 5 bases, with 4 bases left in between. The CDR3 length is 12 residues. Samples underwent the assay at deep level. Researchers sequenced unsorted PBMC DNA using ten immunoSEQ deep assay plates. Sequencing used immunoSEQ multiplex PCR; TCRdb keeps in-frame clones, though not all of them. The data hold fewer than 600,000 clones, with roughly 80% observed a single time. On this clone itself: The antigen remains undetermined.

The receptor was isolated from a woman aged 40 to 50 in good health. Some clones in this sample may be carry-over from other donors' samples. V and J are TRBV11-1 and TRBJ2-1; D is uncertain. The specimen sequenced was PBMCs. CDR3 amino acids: CASSLKHNEQFF. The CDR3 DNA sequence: TGTGCCAGCAGCTTAAAGCACAATGAGCAGTTCTTC.